What follows describes a single TCR beta chain. The antigen is undetermined. This sample is part of a study of OX40 agonist ivuxolimab in advanced cancers. About the research overall: Treatment received earlier with anti-PD-1, anti-PD-L1 or anti-CTLA-4 agents was allowed, and around 36% had some.

General observations from the study: Both CD4+ and CD8+ T cell populations in blood had undergone clonal expansion by week 6 at 0.1 to 3.0 mg/kg.

This table comes from immunoSEQ multiplex PCR, and its TCRdb copy is limited to in-frame clones, with some not included. This repertoire shows about 31,000 clones, about 89% found once; its top ten account for more than 25%. The CDR3 runs 14 residues. V was pared by 5 bases and J by 4 bases, with 4 bases of the junction left unmatched. Germline lookup yields CDR1 SGHTA and CDR2 FQGNSA. J is TRBJ2-7 and V is TRBV7-2; 11 bases are shared with TRBD2. This receptor was taken from an adult with an advanced solid tumor such as melanoma, head and neck, liver or kidney cancer. The material sequenced was CD4+ or CD8+ T cells sorted from blood, taken in a trial of the OX40 agonist ivuxolimab. CDR3 in amino acids: CASSETSGRYEQYF. In nucleotides, the CDR3 is TGTGCCAGCAGCGAAACTAGCGGGAGATACGAGCAGTACTTC.